The clone carrying this T cell receptor beta chain was detected ten times or more. Its antigen remains unknown. Treg sorting used a CD4+CD25+CD127-/low gate. Constant-region reverse primers amplified full-length variable regions, followed by semi-nested Nested Universal Primer A PCR. TCRdb re-called the 5' RACE reads through MiXCR, storing one row per CDR3 protein. The sample has 35,000 to 50,000 distinct CDR3 sequences, less than 25% seen once; the top ten hold 4%. V lost 2 bases to trimming and J lost 1 base, with 8 bases between them. The CDR3 extends over 14 amino acids. The germline gives CDR1 SGHTA, CDR2 FQGTGA. Whole-study results and caveats: The larger-cohort validation was restricted to a single TCR beta V-J rearrangement rather than whole repertoires. Tumor memory CD4+ T cell TCR gene usage clustered with blood and lymph node memory CD4+ cells and lymph node naive CD4+ cells. Tumor-infiltrating Treg TCR alpha and beta sequences overlapped most with tumor naive CD4+ T cells, then blood naive.

The sequenced material came from Tregs sorted from blood. The chain joins TRBV7-3 to TRBJ1-1; perhaps TRBD1 as D (5 bases). This TCR was recovered from a female donor with breast cancer. DNA of the CDR3: TGTGCCAGCAGCTTAGGCAGGGCGAACACTGAAGCTTTCTTT. Amino acids: CASSLGRANTEAFF. Using reference TRBV7-3 and TRBJ1-1 for the parts outside the CDR3, the full variable domain is GAGVSQTPSNKVTEKGKYVELRCDPISGHTALYWYRQSLGQGPEFLIYFQGTGAADDSGLPNDRFFAVRPEGSVSTLKIQRTERGDSAVYLCASSLGRANTEAFFGQGTRLTVV.